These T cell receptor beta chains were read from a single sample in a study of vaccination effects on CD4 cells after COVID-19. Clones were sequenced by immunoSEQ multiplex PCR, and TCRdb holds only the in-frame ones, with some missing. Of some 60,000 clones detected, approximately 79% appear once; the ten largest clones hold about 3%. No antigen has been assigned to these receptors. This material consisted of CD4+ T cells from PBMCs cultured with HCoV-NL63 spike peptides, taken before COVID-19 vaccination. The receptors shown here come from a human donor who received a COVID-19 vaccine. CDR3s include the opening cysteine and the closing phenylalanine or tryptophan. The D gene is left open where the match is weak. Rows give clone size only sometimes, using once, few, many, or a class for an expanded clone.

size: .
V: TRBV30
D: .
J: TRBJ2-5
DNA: TGTGCCTGGGAACGGACTGAACAAGAGACCCAGTACTTC
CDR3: CAWERTEQETQYF

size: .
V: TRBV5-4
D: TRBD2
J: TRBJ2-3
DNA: TGTGCCAGCAGCTTGGAGGGGACTAGAGCCGCAGATACGCAGTATTTT
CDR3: CASSLEGTRAADTQYF

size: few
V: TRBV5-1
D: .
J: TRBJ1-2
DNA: TGCGCCAGCGGCAGGGTTTCCGATTATGGCTACACCTTC
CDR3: CASGRVSDYGYTF

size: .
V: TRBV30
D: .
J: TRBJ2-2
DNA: TGTGCCTGGAGTGTACGTAACGGGGAGCTGTTTTTT
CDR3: CAWSVRNGELFF

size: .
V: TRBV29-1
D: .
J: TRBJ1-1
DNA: TGCAGCGTTGAAGGGGTCTTAATGAACACTGAAGCTTTCTTT
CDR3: CSVEGVLMNTEAFF

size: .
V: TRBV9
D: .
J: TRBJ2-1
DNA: TGTGCCAGCAGCGTAGATAGCGGAGCATACAATGAGCAGTTCTTC
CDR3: CASSVDSGAYNEQFF

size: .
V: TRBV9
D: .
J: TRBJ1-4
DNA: TGTGCCAGCAGCGGGACAGACACTAATGAAAAACTGTTTTTT
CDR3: CASSGTDTNEKLFF

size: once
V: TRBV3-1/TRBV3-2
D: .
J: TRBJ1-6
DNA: TGTGCCAGCAGCCAAGATCACGAGCTTTCACCCCTCCACTTT
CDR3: CASSQDHELSPLHF

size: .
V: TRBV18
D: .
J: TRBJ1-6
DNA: TGTGCCAGCTCACCACCGATGGGCTCACCCCTCCACTTT
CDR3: CASSPPMGSPLHF

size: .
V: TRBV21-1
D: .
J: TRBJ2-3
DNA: TGTGCCAGCATCTGGGGGCAGGACACAGATACGCAGTATTTT
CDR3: CASIWGQDTDTQYF

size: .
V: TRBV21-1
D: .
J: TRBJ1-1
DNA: TGTGCCAGCAGCAAAGGCAGGGTCCCCACTGAAGCTTTCTTT
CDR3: CASSKGRVPTEAFF

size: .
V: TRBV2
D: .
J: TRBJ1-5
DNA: TGTGCCAGCAGTGAAACAGGGCTTCAGCCCCAGCATTTT
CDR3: CASSETGLQPQHF

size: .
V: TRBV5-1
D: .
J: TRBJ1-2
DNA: TGCGCCAGCAGCTTTATAGGGGGTAACTATGGCTACACCTTC
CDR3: CASSFIGGNYGYTF

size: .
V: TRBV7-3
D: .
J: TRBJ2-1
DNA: TGTGCCAGCAGCTCCTCTGGCGCGAGCTCCTACAATGAGCAGTTCTTC
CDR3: CASSSSGASSYNEQFF

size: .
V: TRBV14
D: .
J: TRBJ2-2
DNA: TGTGCCAGCAGCCATAGTAGGCTTAACACCGGGGAGCTGTTTTTT
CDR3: CASSHSRLNTGELFF

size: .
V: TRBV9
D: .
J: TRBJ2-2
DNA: TGTGCCAGCAGCGCCGAATATGGGGGCCTTCATCCCGGGGAGCTGTTTTTT
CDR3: CASSAEYGGLHPGELFF